The present T cell receptor beta chain was sequenced within a study of T cell changes during pregnancy in multiple sclerosis. V lost 4 bases to trimming and J lost 4 bases; unmatched junction nucleotides: 10. CDR3 length: 16 residues. Germline lookup yields CDR1 SGHRS and CDR2 YFSETQ. TCRdb's copy holds only in-frame clones and misses some; the assay was immunoSEQ multiplex PCR. Of tens of thousands of clones in the sample, over 80% were seen once. This specimen was CD4+ T cells from peripheral blood mononuclear cells, taken in the second trimester of pregnancy. This chain joins TRBV5-1 and TRBJ2-3; TRBD1 matches at 9 bases. This clonotype was sampled from a female donor with multiple sclerosis, enrolled in a pregnancy study. The CDR3 DNA is TGCGCCAGCAGCGCCCGGGGACAGGGAGCCTCAGATACGCAGTATTTT. This encodes CASSARGQGASDTQYF.